This passage covers 3 T cell receptor beta chains from one sample sequenced in a study of follicular helper T cells after annual influenza vaccination. The repertoire was sequenced with immunoSEQ multiplex PCR; TCRdb's copy has only in-frame clones and lacks some. The repertoire holds some 10,000 clones, with over 75% as singletons. The specimen was CXCR5- memory CD4+ T cells sorted from blood, collected 6 weeks after influenza vaccination. Every receptor here comes from an adult who received the influenza vaccine.

The chain carries TRBV5-1 and TRBJ2-7; 7 bases fit TRBD2. From germline, CDR1 is SGHRS and CDR2 YFSETQ. The CDR3 is 14 amino acids. After removal of 2 bases from V and 2 bases from J, the junction contained 4 bases not matched to a gene. The CDR3 DNA reads TGCGCCAGCAGCTTAAGCGGGGCACCCTACGAGCAGTACTTC. It codes for CASSLSGAPYEQYF.

V and J are TRBV18 and TRBJ1-1, with 7 bases identical to TRBD1. CDR1 and CDR2 from the germline V gene are KGHSH and LQKENI. The CDR3 has 15 amino acids. V lost 4 bases, J lost 1 base, and 6 bases stayed unmatched. In nucleotides, the CDR3 is TGTGCCAGCTCACTGCTGACAGGGCAGAACACTGAAGCTTTCTTT. Amino acids: CASSLLTGQNTEAFF.

The chain uses TRBV10-3 and TRBJ1-2; TRBD1 might be the D (5 bases). Between the trimmed V and J ends, which lost 0 bases and 8 bases, there was a span of 7 bases. CDR3 size: 12 residues. Germline V CDR1 and CDR2: ENHRY, SYGVKD. This CDR3 reads CAISESDSGYTF. Here the CDR3 DNA reads TGTGCCATCAGTGAGTCCGACAGCGGCTACACCTTC.